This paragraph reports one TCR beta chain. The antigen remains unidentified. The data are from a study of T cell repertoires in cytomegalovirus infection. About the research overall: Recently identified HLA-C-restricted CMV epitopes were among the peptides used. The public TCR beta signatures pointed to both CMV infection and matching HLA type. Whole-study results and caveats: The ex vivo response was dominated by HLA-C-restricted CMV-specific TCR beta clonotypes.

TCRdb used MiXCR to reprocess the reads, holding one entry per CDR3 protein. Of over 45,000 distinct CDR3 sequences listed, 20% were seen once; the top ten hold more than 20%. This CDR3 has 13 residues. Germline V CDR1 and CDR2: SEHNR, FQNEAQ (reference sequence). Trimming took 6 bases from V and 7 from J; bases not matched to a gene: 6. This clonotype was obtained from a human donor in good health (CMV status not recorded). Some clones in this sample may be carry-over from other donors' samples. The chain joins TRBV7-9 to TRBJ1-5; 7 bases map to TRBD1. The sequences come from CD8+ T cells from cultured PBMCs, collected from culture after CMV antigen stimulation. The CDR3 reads CASRTGDGQPQHF. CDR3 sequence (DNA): TGTGCCAGCAGAACAGGGGACGGGCAGCCCCAGCATTTT.